The rows below give T cell receptor beta chains drawn from one sample of a study of blood T cells in healthy people across ages. Each CDR3 protein is one row after TCRdb ran MiXCR on the 5' RACE reads. The repertoire holds about 1 million distinct CDR3 sequences, with approximately 25% as singletons. These data were also reused for a study on T cells of mothers and their children.

Sequenced: blood. The receptors were sampled from a girl aged 2-10 years in good health. Both conserved end residues are part of each CDR3. Each record gives: V gene, CDR3 protein.

v_call: TRBV13
cdr3_aa: CASSPSGDRGLQETQYF

v_call: TRBV11-3
cdr3_aa: CASSSRMFDSNEKLFF

v_call: TRBV5-5
cdr3_aa: CASDRVVSKVGNEQFF

v_call: TRBV4-3
cdr3_aa: CASSQDGTGSYGYTF

v_call: TRBV4-1
cdr3_aa: CASSQVWQSYEQYF

v_call: TRBV9
cdr3_aa: CASSVVPSGDYEQYF

v_call: TRBV9
cdr3_aa: CASSVGRDLRSPLHF

v_call: TRBV20-1
cdr3_aa: CSAPNFRGVGNTIYF

v_call: TRBV6-5
cdr3_aa: CASSYRPSGGYEQFF

v_call: TRBV7-6
cdr3_aa: CASRDGLAGVEQYF

v_call: TRBV6-1
cdr3_aa: CASSRVAGGAGVNEQFF

v_call: TRBV20-1
cdr3_aa: CSVELPRDGSYNEQFF

v_call: TRBV29-1
cdr3_aa: CSVEGRGSEETQYF

v_call: TRBV29-1
cdr3_aa: CSVEGGGDHETQYF

v_call: TRBV10-3
cdr3_aa: CAISWDENGYTF

v_call: TRBV28
cdr3_aa: CASSFGQGGEFGFF

v_call: TRBV4-3
cdr3_aa: CASSQGFSMGGGPGETQYF

v_call: TRBV20-1
cdr3_aa: CSARAQGDLFF

v_call: TRBV20-1
cdr3_aa: CSARVLAGRNEQFF

v_call: TRBV11-2
cdr3_aa: CASSLQRNEQFF

v_call: TRBV25-1
cdr3_aa: CASNDGSNYGYTF

v_call: TRBV12-3/TRBV12-4
cdr3_aa: CASRTGGNDYGYTF

v_call: TRBV9
cdr3_aa: CASSVGTTGETQYF

v_call: TRBV6-2/TRBV6-3
cdr3_aa: CASQGRVEETQYF

v_call: TRBV12-3/TRBV12-4
cdr3_aa: CASNSRDGEAFF

v_call: TRBV4-2
cdr3_aa: CVSSRGLGLLEWDEQFF

v_call: TRBV5-1
cdr3_aa: CASSTGLAGNDEQYF

v_call: TRBV9
cdr3_aa: CASSVGPQVSMLGYTF

v_call: TRBV4-3
cdr3_aa: CASSQDLGTEAFF

v_call: TRBV9
cdr3_aa: CASSVARGAGADVLTF

v_call: TRBV12-3/TRBV12-4
cdr3_aa: CASSFSTYEQYF

v_call: TRBV2
cdr3_aa: CASSSDRPNTDRQYF

v_call: TRBV2
cdr3_aa: CASNIGIHNEQFF

v_call: TRBV6-5
cdr3_aa: CASSYLTDPSSYNEQFF

v_call: TRBV12-3/TRBV12-4
cdr3_aa: CASSSRTGDQPQHF

v_call: TRBV7-3
cdr3_aa: CASRHYRLCAF

v_call: TRBV20-1
cdr3_aa: CSVRGPGLGYEQYF

v_call: TRBV15
cdr3_aa: CATSRGTASNQPQHF

v_call: TRBV7-2
cdr3_aa: CASSLAASRRKETQYF

v_call: TRBV3-1
cdr3_aa: CASSHAGLAVYEQSF

v_call: TRBV19
cdr3_aa: CASRQGMEQYF

v_call: TRBV4-1
cdr3_aa: CASSQGSGATEAFF

v_call: TRBV12-3/TRBV12-4
cdr3_aa: CASTPQWGQVSSGANVLTF

v_call: TRBV28
cdr3_aa: CASRDRGNLAEQYF

v_call: TRBV29-1
cdr3_aa: CSVFRDRGTTEAFF